The clone carrying this TCR beta chain was seen at least ten times. The antigen remains undetermined. This specimen belongs to a study of response to subunit inactivated influenza vaccine. General observations from the study: The authors put forward the suggestion that each seasonal influenza vaccination may bring in only a limited number of new T cells.

TCRdb re-called the RT-PCR reads with MiXCR, one entry per CDR3 protein. Of roughly 570,000 distinct CDR3 sequences detected, 14% appear once; the ten largest clones hold 11%. Trimming stripped 5 bases from V and 8 bases from J, with 19 bases between. CDR3 length: 15 amino acids. Germline loops: CDR1 LGHNA, CDR2 YNFKEQ. The sequence was obtained from a middle-aged man who received an inactivated influenza vaccine. The sequencing used PBMCs from blood, collected 11 to 12 days after vaccination. The chain employs TRBV4-2 and TRBJ2-1; D is unclear. CDR3: CASSASGPSFDEQFF. CDR3 sequence (DNA): TGTGCCAGCAGCGCATCCGGGCCGTCTTTCGATGAGCAGTTCTTC.